This T cell receptor (beta chain) is from a study of cytomegalovirus exposure and HLA in healthy donors. Study findings and constraints: Later examination showed HLA-associated TCR beta chains had greater clonal expansion than equally common others.

There are 16 residues in the CDR3. Researchers ran the PCR with 60 Vbeta and 13 Jbeta primers. The protocol was immunoSEQ multiplex PCR, while the TCRdb copy is restricted to in-frame clones and leaves out a portion. This sample has about 59,000 clones, with roughly 84% found just once. With respect to this clone: Its antigen is undetermined.

This TCR was recovered from a human donor in good health. This sequence joins TRBV21-1 and TRBJ2-7; no DNA check was done on the table's D call, TRBD1. TRBV21-1 is an annotated pseudogene. Source material: PBMCs. The CDR3 sequence: CASSKVGWTEDYEQYF. CDR3 sequence (DNA): TGTGCCAGCAGCAAAGTAGGCTGGACAGAAGATTACGAGCAGTACTTC.